The clone carrying this T cell receptor (beta chain) was seen more than once but under ten times. The source of the sample is a study of shared clonotypes between healthy human individuals. CD45RO-negative, CCR7-positively selected cells formed the naive CD8 fraction, excluding terminally differentiated effector memory CD45RA+ cells. Clones were read by immunoSEQ multiplex PCR, and TCRdb kept only the in-frame ones, dropping some. There are about 2.1 million clones in the sample; around 95% occur only once, and approximately 1.7% lies in the top ten. The CDR3 runs 13 residues. Germline V CDR1 and CDR2: LGHNT, FRNRAP. V lost 8 bases to trimming and J lost 0 bases, with 10 bases between them.

Sequencing was done on a sample of naive CD8+ T cells from PBMCs. This chain uses TRBV12-5 with TRBJ1-1; D uncertain. The receptor was isolated from a man aged 18-30 years in good health. Some clones in this sample may be carry-over from other donors' samples. The CDR3 sequence: CASRAEMNTEAFF. For the CDR3, the DNA is TGTGCTAGTCGGGCAGAGATGAACACTGAAGCTTTCTTT.